This T cell receptor (beta chain) was sequenced for a study of liver allograft versus peripheral blood T cells. Study context: What was compared were the T cell receptor repertoires in transplanted livers and those in the peripheral blood of recipients. Study-wide points: According to reports, the T cell receptor repertoires inside liver allografts differed from those in peripheral blood.

V shed 7 bases and J shed 8 bases, with 18 bases lying between them. Germline V gene lookup returns CDR1 LNHDA and CDR2 SQIVND (reference sequence). CDR3 size: 14 residues. This clonotype was seen repeatedly, ten times or more. The antigen is not known. TCRdb re-called the reads through MiXCR, storing one row per CDR3 protein. The table has more than 9,000 distinct CDR3 sequences, approximately 19% seen once; the top ten hold 1.7%. The rearrangement links TRBV19 to TRBJ2-1; the D gene is possibly TRBD2 (5 bases). The sequence came from a human patient who had a liver transplant. Some T cells may have originated in the graft donor. CDR3: CASIGRPERDEQFF. The DNA of the CDR3 is TGTGCCAGTATTGGTCGTCCGGAGAGGGATGAGCAGTTCTTC.